A selection of T cell receptor beta chains follows, all from one sample in a study of OX40 agonist ivuxolimab in advanced cancers. TCRdb's copy holds only in-frame clones and misses some; the assay was immunoSEQ multiplex PCR. The sample includes roughly 64,000 clones, less than 95% seen only once; the top ten take less than 6%. The material sequenced was CD4+ or CD8+ T cells sorted from blood, taken in a trial of the OX40 agonist ivuxolimab. The receptors were gathered from an adult with an advanced solid tumor such as melanoma, head and neck, liver or kidney cancer. Both conserved end residues are part of each CDR3. The D gene is left open where the match is weak. The size entry is marked missing in some rows and otherwise reads once, few, many or a size class.

NA	NA	TRBV4-2	TRBJ2-2	CASSQATSVAGELFF	TGTGCCAGCAGCCAAGCCACTAGTGTAGCCGGGGAGCTGTTTTTT
NA	few	TRBV20-1	TRBJ2-7	CSARDYEQYF	TGCAGTGCTAGAGACTACGAGCAGTACTTC
NA	once	TRBV19	TRBJ1-5	CASSIDGGVGQPQHF	TGTGCCAGTAGTATCGACGGAGGGGTCGGACAGCCCCAGCATTTT
NA	NA	TRBV7-6	TRBJ2-1	CASRPPNNEQFF	TGTGCCAGCAGGCCACCGAACAATGAGCAGTTCTTC
NA	NA	TRBV27	TRBJ1-5	CASSPRRGQPQHF	TGTGCCAGCAGTCCCAGGAGGGGCCAGCCCCAGCATTTT
TRBD1	NA	TRBV30	TRBJ2-7	CAWSAQGVLSHEQYF	TGTGCCTGGAGTGCCCAGGGGGTCCTCTCCCACGAGCAGTACTTC
TRBD1	NA	TRBV5-1	TRBJ2-1	CASSSGQGHYNEQFF	TGCGCCAGCAGCTCAGGACAGGGACATTACAATGAGCAGTTCTTC
NA	NA	TRBV19	TRBJ1-2	CASSPPGRSNYGYTF	TGTGCCAGTAGTCCTCCGGGACGGAGTAACTATGGCTACACCTTC
TRBD2	NA	TRBV11-2	TRBJ2-7	CASSGSLAGVTNPPYEQYF	TGTGCCAGCAGCGGATCACTAGCGGGAGTCACCAACCCCCCATACGAGCAGTACTTC
TRBD1	NA	TRBV19	TRBJ2-5	CASRIQGAPGETQYF	TGTGCCAGTAGGATACAGGGGGCCCCTGGAGAGACCCAGTACTTC
NA	NA	TRBV6-1	TRBJ2-7	CASSEISGFGGPYEQYF	TGTGCCAGCAGTGAAATATCCGGATTTGGCGGGCCGTACGAGCAGTACTTC
NA	NA	TRBV10-3	TRBJ2-7	CAIRGVGEQYF	TGTGCCATCAGGGGGGTCGGGGAGCAGTACTTC
NA	NA	TRBV5-4	TRBJ2-2	CASRLATGELFF	TGTGCCAGCCGCCTAGCGACCGGGGAGCTGTTTTTT
TRBD1	NA	TRBV10-1	TRBJ2-2	CASSDPGQGSGELFF	TGCGCCAGCAGTGATCCGGGACAGGGGTCCGGGGAGCTGTTTTTT
TRBD2	NA	TRBV2	TRBJ2-7	CASREGLAGPYEQYF	TGTGCCAGCAGGGAAGGACTAGCGGGACCCTACGAGCAGTACTTC
TRBD2	NA	TRBV6-1	TRBJ2-1	CASSHPSGLRNEQFF	TGTGCCAGCAGTCACCCTAGCGGGCTTCGGAATGAGCAGTTCTTC
NA	NA	TRBV20-1	TRBJ2-7	CSASTGYEQYF	TGCAGTGCTAGTACCGGGTACGAGCAGTACTTC
NA	NA	TRBV7-9	TRBJ2-5	CASSLAGTSETQYF	TGTGCCAGCAGCTTAGCGGGAACCTCAGAGACCCAGTACTTC
NA	NA	TRBV25-1	TRBJ2-3	CASRTQGPTDTQYF	TGTGCCAGCAGAACACAGGGCCCCACAGATACGCAGTATTTT
TRBD1	NA	TRBV7-8	TRBJ2-1	CASSLPPIDRVGSNEQFF	TGTGCCAGCAGCTTACCCCCCATCGACAGGGTTGGATCCAATGAGCAGTTCTTC
NA	NA	TRBV9	TRBJ2-1	CASSPGSAGLTREQFF	TGTGCCAGCAGCCCCGGAAGCGCGGGATTGACTCGTGAGCAGTTCTTC
NA	many	TRBV6-1	TRBJ2-7	CASSADRTYEQYF	TGTGCCAGCAGTGCCGACAGAACCTACGAGCAGTACTTC
NA	NA	TRBV6-5	TRBJ2-2	CASSARQAGELFF	TGTGCCAGCAGTGCCCGACAGGCCGGGGAGCTGTTTTTT
TRBD1	NA	TRBV29-1	TRBJ2-2	CSVGGRTGELFF	TGCAGCGTAGGGGGCCGCACCGGGGAGCTGTTTTTT
NA	NA	TRBV30	TRBJ2-3	CAWSPLGRMDTQYF	TGTGCCTGGAGTCCCCTAGGACGGATGGATACGCAGTATTTT
NA	NA	TRBV5-1	TRBJ1-3	CASSPGHSGNTIYF	TGCGCCAGCAGTCCGGGACACTCTGGAAACACCATATATTTT
NA	NA	TRBV10-1	TRBJ2-1	CASSPTGTTNNEQFF	TGCGCCAGCAGCCCCACCGGGACAACCAACAATGAGCAGTTCTTC
NA	NA	TRBV6-6	TRBJ2-7	CASSPGSPYEQYF	TGTGCCAGCAGCCCTGGGAGTCCCTACGAGCAGTACTTC
NA	NA	TRBV10-1	TRBJ1-4	CASSPLTQGGDEKLFF	TGCGCCAGCAGCCCTTTAACCCAGGGAGGGGATGAAAAACTGTTTTTT
NA	NA	TRBV11-1	TRBJ1-3	CAIQESGNTIYF	TGTGCCATACAGGAGTCTGGAAACACCATATATTTT
TRBD2	NA	TRBV10-1	TRBJ2-1	CASSENVLAGNNEQFF	TGCGCCAGCAGTGAGAACGTCCTAGCGGGCAACAATGAGCAGTTCTTC
NA	NA	TRBV6-5	TRBJ1-2	CASSYGVIDYGYTF	TGTGCCAGCAGTTACGGGGTTATCGACTATGGCTACACCTTC
TRBD2	NA	TRBV19	TRBJ2-1	CASSRTSGSSYNEQFF	TGTGCCAGTAGTCGAACTAGCGGGAGCTCCTACAATGAGCAGTTCTTC
NA	NA	TRBV7-9	TRBJ1-5	CASSSGNREASQPQHF	TGTGCCAGCAGCTCTGGAAACAGGGAAGCAAGTCAGCCCCAGCATTTT
TRBD1	NA	TRBV15	TRBJ1-6	CATSRTTGGYNSPLHF	TGTGCCACCAGCAGAACTACAGGGGGGTATAATTCACCCCTCCACTTT
NA	NA	TRBV10-3	TRBJ2-7	CAISESTAGYEQYF	TGTGCCATCAGTGAGTCAACAGCCGGCTACGAGCAGTACTTC
NA	NA	TRBV9	TRBJ2-7	CASSRIDHEQYF	TGTGCCAGCAGCCGAATAGACCACGAGCAGTACTTC
NA	NA	TRBV5-1	TRBJ1-4	CASSLTVTNEKLFF	TGCGCCAGCAGCTTAACAGTAACTAATGAAAAACTGTTTTTT
NA	NA	TRBV5-1	TRBJ1-6	CASSLGDAHSPLHF	TGCGCCAGCAGCTTGGGGGACGCTCATTCACCCCTCCACTTT
NA	NA	TRBV9	TRBJ2-1	CASSVVEGMEQFF	TGTGCCAGCAGCGTAGTTGAAGGGATGGAGCAGTTCTTC
NA	NA	TRBV11-1	TRBJ2-6	CASSLGTGYTRSGANVLTF	TGTGCCAGCAGCTTAGGTACAGGGTATACGAGAAGTGGGGCCAACGTCCTGACTTTC
NA	NA	TRBV7-8	TRBJ2-3	CASSLEYWRATDTQYF	TGTGCCAGCAGCTTAGAATATTGGCGGGCCACAGATACGCAGTATTTT
TRBD1	NA	TRBV28	TRBJ2-3	CASSWGPGQPNPTIQHISTDTQYF	TGTGCCAGCAGTTGGGGGCCGGGACAGCCCAACCCAACCATACAACATATAAGCACAGATACGCAGTATTTT
NA	NA	TRBV7-9	TRBJ2-3	CASSLIEPTDTQYF	TGTGCCAGCAGCTTGATAGAACCCACAGATACGCAGTATTTT
TRBD1	NA	TRBV28	TRBJ1-2	CASSLPKGALSGYTF	TGTGCCAGCAGTTTACCCAAGGGGGCGCTTTCTGGCTACACCTTC
TRBD1	NA	TRBV2	TRBJ2-3	CASSVSRGSTDTQYF	TGTGCCAGCAGTGTGTCCAGGGGGAGCACAGATACGCAGTATTTT
NA	NA	TRBV19	TRBJ2-5	CASSILGSTGETQYF	TGTGCCAGTAGTATTCTGGGGAGTACAGGAGAGACCCAGTACTTC